A single sample is the source of the 8 T cell receptor beta chains below, sequenced in a study of CD8+ T cells in alopecia areata. Extracted from the samples, RNA was reverse transcribed into cDNA to serve as the sequencing template. This table comes from immunoSEQ multiplex PCR, and its TCRdb copy is limited to in-frame clones, with some not included. The sample consists of about 210,000 clones, around 66% of them appearing once. The treatment here: oral pan-JAK inhibitor, 5-10 mg twice daily. The sequences come from CD4+ T cells sorted from blood, collected at approximately week 44, from a patient treated with tofacitinib. Receptor source: a human donor with alopecia areata.

This chain links TRBV29-1 with TRBJ2-5, with D uncertain. Germline V lookup: CDR1 SQVTM, CDR2 ANQGSEA. The CDR3 runs to 12 residues. Trimming took 4 bases from V and 4 from J, leaving 10 bases between them. The CDR3: CSVVERRETQYF. CDR3 coding DNA: TGCAGCGTTGTAGAGCGTCGAGAGACCCAGTACTTC.

CDR3 DNA sequence: TGTGCCAGCTCACGGGGGTCCCATGAGAGTCAGCCCCAGCATTTT. Protein product: CASSRGSHESQPQHF. This sequence joins TRBV18 and TRBJ1-5; TRBD1 is a possible D gene (5 bases). V lost 4 bases and J 6 bases, leaving 16 bases between the germline ends. This CDR3 region has 15 residues. Germline CDR1 reads KGHSH; CDR2 reads LQKENI.

This chain links TRBV25-1 with TRBJ1-5; unclear D gene. The CDR3 loop spans 12 amino acids. The V end lost 4 bases, the J end lost 4 bases, and 5 bases lay between the germline ends. Germline CDR1 is MGHDK and CDR2 is SYGVNS. CDR3 in DNA: TGTGCCAGCAGTGCGTTGAATCAGCCCCAGCATTTT. Residues: CASSALNQPQHF.

The CDR3 here is CASSSMRRDSYGYTF. The CDR3 DNA follows: TGCGCCAGCAGCTCAATGAGGCGGGACAGCTATGGCTACACCTTC. The J gene is TRBJ1-2, the V gene TRBV5-1; 7 bases are shared with TRBD1. The CDR3 covers 15 residues. The germline V gene has CDR1 SGHRS and CDR2 YFSETQ. J gave up 4 bases and V 3 bases, and 9 bases lay outside the gene matches.

The V and J genes are TRBV5-1 and TRBJ2-5; D is uncertain. CDR1 is SGHRS, CDR2 YFSETQ, per germline. Between the trimmed V and J ends, which lost 0 bases and 1 base, there was a span of 4 bases. CDR3 size: 13 residues. The CDR3 reads CASSLGPQETQYF. In DNA, the CDR3 is TGCGCCAGCAGCTTGGGGCCCCAAGAGACCCAGTACTTC.

The chain carries TRBV29-1 and TRBJ2-7; 10 bases are a match to TRBD1. The germline V gene has CDR1 SQVTM and CDR2 ANQGSEA. The ends lost 6 bases at V and 5 bases at J; junction bases unmatched: 7. CDR3 length equals 13 residues. Here the CDR3 DNA reads TGCAGCGTACGACAGGGGGCAGTGGACGAGCAGTACTTC. Amino acid sequence: CSVRQGAVDEQYF.

The V call is TRBV2, the J call TRBJ1-1; the D gene is possibly TRBD1 (5 bases). CDR1 SNHLY and CDR2 FYNNEI come from the germline V gene. CDR3 length: 17 residues. Trimming removed 6 bases from V and 2 bases from J, with 22 bases in between. The CDR3 protein is CASSGGRGTIANTEAFF. As DNA, the CDR3 is TGTGCCAGCAGCGGTGGGCGGGGGACTATAGCCAACACTGAAGCTTTCTTT.

The chain joins TRBV30 to TRBJ1-5; tentatively, D is TRBD1 (5 bases). This CDR3 is 13 amino acids long. In germline, CDR1 is GTSNPN, CDR2 SVGIG (reference sequence). V was pared by 3 bases and J by 5 bases, with 11 bases between. This CDR3 reads CAWSAQQDQPQHF. CDR3 in DNA: TGTGCCTGGAGCGCCCAACAGGATCAGCCCCAGCATTTT.